This is a list of T cell receptor beta chains from one sample in a study of shared clonotypes between healthy human individuals. Libraries were prepared by immunoSEQ multiplex PCR; TCRdb keeps only in-frame clonotypes and omits some of them. Of about 490,000 clones in the sample, over 60% were seen once. Sequenced sample: PBMCs. All receptors come from a woman aged 40 to 50 in good health. Some clones in this sample may be carry-over from other donors' samples. The CDR3 runs from the conserved cysteine through the conserved F or W. Fields, in order: J gene, clone size, D gene, V gene, CDR3 protein, CDR3 DNA. A D gene is named only where the DNA matches it firmly. Some rows have no size entry. The others give once, few or many, or a class for an expanded clone.

TRBJ2-2	-	TRBD2	TRBV19	CASSNSGSTGELFF	TGTGCCAGTAGCAACAGCGGGAGCACCGGGGAGCTGTTTTTT
TRBJ2-4	few	-	TRBV5-1	CASSLGVGAKNIQYF	TGCGCCAGCAGCTTAGGGGTGGGAGCCAAAAACATTCAGTACTTC
TRBJ1-3	-	TRBD1	TRBV11-2	CASSSTIDRAHSGNTIYF	TGTGCCAGCAGCTCCACGATCGACAGGGCTCACTCTGGAAACACCATATATTTT
TRBJ2-6	-	-	TRBV7-2	CATQLGGANVLTF	TGTGCCACCCAGCTTGGTGGGGCCAACGTCCTGACTTTC
TRBJ2-2	-	-	TRBV5-1	CASSLDRVDTGELFF	TGCGCCAGCAGCTTGGACAGGGTCGACACCGGGGAGCTGTTTTTT
TRBJ1-2	once	-	TRBV4-3	CASRQYDRLNYGYTF	TGCGCCAGCAGGCAATACGACAGGTTAAACTATGGCTACACCTTC
TRBJ2-5	-	-	TRBV9	CASSVDGGAYQETQYF	TGTGCCAGCAGCGTAGACGGCGGAGCGTACCAAGAGACCCAGTACTTC
TRBJ2-3	-	-	TRBV29-1	CSVEGPVQSDTQYF	TGCAGCGTTGAGGGACCGGTTCAGTCAGATACGCAGTATTTT
TRBJ2-4	-	TRBD1	TRBV6-1	CASSAGGANWNIQYF	TGTGCCAGCAGTGCAGGGGGAGCGAACTGGAACATTCAGTACTTC
TRBJ2-5	-	-	TRBV7-2	CASSPRRNQETQYF	TGTGCCAGCAGCCCGCGGCGAAACCAAGAGACCCAGTACTTC
TRBJ1-4	-	TRBD1	TRBV7-9	CASSSGDRGFSEKLFF	TGTGCCAGCAGCTCGGGGGACAGGGGGTTTAGTGAAAAACTGTTTTTT
TRBJ2-1	-	TRBD2	TRBV7-8	CASSEPRLAGYNEQFF	TGTGCCAGCAGCGAACCGCGACTAGCGGGGTACAATGAGCAGTTCTTC
TRBJ2-7	-	TRBD1	TRBV2	CASRGQGASYEQYF	TGTGCCAGCAGGGGACAGGGGGCATCCTACGAGCAGTACTTC
TRBJ1-5	-	TRBD1	TRBV27	CASAGQGAYQPQHF	TGTGCCAGCGCGGGACAGGGGGCGTATCAGCCCCAGCATTTT
TRBJ2-1	-	TRBD2	TRBV7-3	CASSLRSGVSYNEQFF	TGTGCCAGCAGCTTAAGAAGCGGGGTCTCCTACAATGAGCAGTTCTTC
TRBJ2-1	few	TRBD2	TRBV9	CASSVGPSGIYNEQFF	TGTGCCAGCAGCGTAGGGCCTAGCGGGATTTACAATGAGCAGTTCTTC
TRBJ2-7	-	TRBD2	TRBV6-6	CASSYGTSGYYEQYF	TGTGCCAGCAGTTACGGGACTAGCGGATACTACGAGCAGTACTTC
TRBJ2-1	-	TRBD2	TRBV2	CASSEGGGVYNEQFF	TGTGCCAGCAGTGAAGGCGGGGGGGTCTACAATGAGCAGTTCTTC
TRBJ1-6	few	TRBD1	TRBV7-9	CASSLGWRDRGNSPLHF	TGTGCCAGCAGCTTAGGTTGGCGGGACAGGGGTAATTCACCCCTCCACTTT
TRBJ2-3	-	TRBD2	TRBV6-5	CACRVAGGSDTQYF	TGTGCCTGCAGAGTAGCGGGAGGTTCAGATACGCAGTATTTT
TRBJ2-7	-	-	TRBV15	CATSSHYEQYF	TGTGCCACCAGCAGCCACTACGAGCAGTACTTC
TRBJ2-1	-	TRBD2	TRBV7-2	CASSLASGSRYEQFF	TGTGCCAGCAGCTTAGCTAGCGGGAGTCGCTATGAGCAGTTCTTC
TRBJ2-1	once	-	TRBV5-1	CASSLVGARGYNEQFF	TGCGCCAGCAGCTTGGTAGGGGCGAGGGGGTACAATGAGCAGTTCTTC
TRBJ2-1	-	TRBD2	TRBV4-1	CASSQVLAGVNEQFF	TGCGCCAGCAGCCAAGTACTAGCGGGAGTAAATGAGCAGTTCTTC
TRBJ2-6	-	-	TRBV19	CASSNVGANVLTF	TGTGCCAGTAGTAATGTTGGGGCCAACGTCCTGACTTTC
TRBJ2-4	-	-	TRBV28	CASSLVQAKNIQYF	TGTGCCAGCAGTTTAGTTCAGGCCAAAAACATTCAGTACTTC
TRBJ2-4	-	TRBD2	TRBV28	CASRTLAGGGIQYF	TGTGCCAGCAGGACCTTAGCGGGAGGCGGCATTCAGTACTTC
TRBJ2-7	-	TRBD1	TRBV30	CAWGDRVFDEQYF	TGTGCCTGGGGAGACAGGGTATTCGACGAGCAGTACTTC
TRBJ1-2	-	TRBD1	TRBV5-1	CASSLAAGGDGYTF	TGCGCCAGCAGCTTGGCAGCAGGGGGCGATGGCTACACCTTC
TRBJ1-4	-	-	TRBV10-3	CAISESAGRDEKLFF	TGTGCCATCAGTGAGTCGGCAGGGCGGGATGAAAAACTGTTTTTT
TRBJ1-1	-	-	TRBV11-2	CASSFRQSEAFF	TGTGCCAGCAGCTTCCGACAGTCTGAAGCTTTCTTT
TRBJ2-7	-	TRBD2	TRBV6-1	CAAGALGYEQYF	TGTGCAGCGGGAGCCCTAGGGTACGAGCAGTACTTC
TRBJ2-2	-	-	TRBV5-5	CASSLSGGKYTGELFF	TGTGCCAGCAGCTTGTCGGGGGGCAAATACACCGGGGAGCTGTTTTTT
TRBJ2-1	-	-	TRBV28	CASSFGGAGNEQFF	TGTGCCAGCAGTTTCGGGGGTGCTGGTAATGAGCAGTTCTTC
TRBJ2-7	-	-	TRBV9	CASTIGNNPLSYEQYF	TGTGCCAGCACCATAGGAAACAATCCCCTCTCCTACGAGCAGTACTTC
TRBJ2-1	-	-	TRBV7-9	CASSSGVGSYNEQFF	TGTGCCAGCAGCTCAGGGGTGGGGTCCTACAATGAGCAGTTCTTC